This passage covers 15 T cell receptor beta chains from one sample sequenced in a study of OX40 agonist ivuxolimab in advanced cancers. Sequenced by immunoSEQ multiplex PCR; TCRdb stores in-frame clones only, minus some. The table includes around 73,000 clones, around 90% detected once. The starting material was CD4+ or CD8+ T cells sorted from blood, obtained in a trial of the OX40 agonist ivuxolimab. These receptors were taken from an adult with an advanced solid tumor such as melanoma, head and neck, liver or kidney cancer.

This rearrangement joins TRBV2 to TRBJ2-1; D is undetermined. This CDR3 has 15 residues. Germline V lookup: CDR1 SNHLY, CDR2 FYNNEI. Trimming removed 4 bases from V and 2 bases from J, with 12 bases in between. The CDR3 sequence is CASSATSPTYNEQFF. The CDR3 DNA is TGTGCCAGCAGTGCAACCTCACCCACCTACAATGAGCAGTTCTTC. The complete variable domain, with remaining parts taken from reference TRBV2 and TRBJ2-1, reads EPEVTQTPSHQVTQMGQEVILRCVPISNHLYFYWYRQILGQKVEFLVSFYNNEISEKSEIFDDQFSVERPDGSNFTLKIRSTKLEDSAMYFCASSATSPTYNEQFFGPGTRLTVL.

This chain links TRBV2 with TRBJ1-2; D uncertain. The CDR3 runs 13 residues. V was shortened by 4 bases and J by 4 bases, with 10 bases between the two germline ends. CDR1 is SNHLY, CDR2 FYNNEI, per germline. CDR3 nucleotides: TGTGCCAGCAGTGGGCGCCCTAGCTATGGCTACACCTTC. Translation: CASSGRPSYGYTF.

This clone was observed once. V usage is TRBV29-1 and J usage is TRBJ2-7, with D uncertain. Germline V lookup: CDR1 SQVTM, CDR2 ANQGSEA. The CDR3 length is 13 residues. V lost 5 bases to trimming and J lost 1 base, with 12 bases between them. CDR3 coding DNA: TGCAGCGTTATCGGGCAGCTTTCCTACGAGCAGTACTTC. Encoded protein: CSVIGQLSYEQYF.

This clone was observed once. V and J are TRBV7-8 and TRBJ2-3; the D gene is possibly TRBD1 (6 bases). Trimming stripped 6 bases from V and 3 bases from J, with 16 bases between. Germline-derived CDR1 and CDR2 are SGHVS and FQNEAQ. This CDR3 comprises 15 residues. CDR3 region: CASRPLAGATDTQYF. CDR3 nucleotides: TGTGCCAGCAGGCCCCTAGCAGGGGCTACAGATACGCAGTATTTT.

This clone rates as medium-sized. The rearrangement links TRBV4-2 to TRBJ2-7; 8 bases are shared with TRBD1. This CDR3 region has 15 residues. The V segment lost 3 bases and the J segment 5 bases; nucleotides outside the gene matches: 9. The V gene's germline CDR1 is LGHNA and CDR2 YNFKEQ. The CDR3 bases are TGTGCCAGCAGCCAGGACACAGGGGGGTGGGACGAGCAGTACTTC. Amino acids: CASSQDTGGWDEQYF.

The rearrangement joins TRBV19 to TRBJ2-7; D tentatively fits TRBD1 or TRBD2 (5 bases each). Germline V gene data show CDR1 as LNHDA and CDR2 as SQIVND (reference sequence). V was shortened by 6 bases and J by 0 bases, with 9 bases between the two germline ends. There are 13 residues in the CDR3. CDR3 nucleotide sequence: TGTGCCAGTAGCGGGACGGCCTCCTACGAGCAGTACTTC. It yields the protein CASSGTASYEQYF.

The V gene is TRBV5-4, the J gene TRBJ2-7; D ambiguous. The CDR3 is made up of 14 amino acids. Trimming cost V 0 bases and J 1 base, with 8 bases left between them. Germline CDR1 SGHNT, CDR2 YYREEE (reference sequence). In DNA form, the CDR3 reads TGTGCCAGCAGCTTGGACAGTTTATCCTACGAGCAGTACTTC. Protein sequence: CASSLDSLSYEQYF.

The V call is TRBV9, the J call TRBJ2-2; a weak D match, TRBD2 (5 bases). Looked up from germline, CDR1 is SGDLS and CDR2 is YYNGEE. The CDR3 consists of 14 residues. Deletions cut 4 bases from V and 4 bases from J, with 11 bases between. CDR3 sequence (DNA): TGTGCCAGCAGCTCCGGGGTGGGCACCGGGGAGCTGTTTTTT. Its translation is CASSSGVGTGELFF.

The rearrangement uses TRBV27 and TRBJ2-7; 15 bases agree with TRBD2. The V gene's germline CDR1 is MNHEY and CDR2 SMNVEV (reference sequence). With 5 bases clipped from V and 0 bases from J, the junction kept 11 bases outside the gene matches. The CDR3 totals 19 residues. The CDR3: CASSQGLAGGPWGSYEQYF. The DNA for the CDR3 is TGTGCCAGCAGTCAAGGACTAGCGGGAGGGCCGTGGGGCTCCTACGAGCAGTACTTC.

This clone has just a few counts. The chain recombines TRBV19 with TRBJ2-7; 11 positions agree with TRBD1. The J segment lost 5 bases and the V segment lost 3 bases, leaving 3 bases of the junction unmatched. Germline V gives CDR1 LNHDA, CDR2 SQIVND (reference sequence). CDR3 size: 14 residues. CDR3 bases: TGTGCCAGTAGTATCAAGGACAGGGGGCACGAGCAGTACTTC. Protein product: CASSIKDRGHEQYF.

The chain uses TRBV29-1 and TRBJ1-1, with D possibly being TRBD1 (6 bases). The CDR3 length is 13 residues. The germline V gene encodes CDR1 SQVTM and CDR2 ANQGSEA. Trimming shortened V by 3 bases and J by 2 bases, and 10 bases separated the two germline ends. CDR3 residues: CSVDSGGNTEAFF. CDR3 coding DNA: TGCAGCGTTGATTCCGGGGGCAACACTGAAGCTTTCTTT.

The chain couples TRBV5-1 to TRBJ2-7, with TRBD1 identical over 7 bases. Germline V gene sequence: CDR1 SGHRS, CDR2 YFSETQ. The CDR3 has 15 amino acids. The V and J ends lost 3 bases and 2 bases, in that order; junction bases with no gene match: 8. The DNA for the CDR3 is TGCGCCAGCAGCTCGCGGACAGGCACCACCTACGAGCAGTACTTC. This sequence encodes CASSSRTGTTYEQYF.

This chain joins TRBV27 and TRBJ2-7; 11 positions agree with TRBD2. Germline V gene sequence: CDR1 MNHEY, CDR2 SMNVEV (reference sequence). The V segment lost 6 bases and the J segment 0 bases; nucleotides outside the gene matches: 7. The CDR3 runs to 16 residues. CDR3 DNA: TGTGCCAGCAGGGCGGAGGGACTAGCGGACTCCTACGAGCAGTACTTC. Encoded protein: CASRAEGLADSYEQYF.

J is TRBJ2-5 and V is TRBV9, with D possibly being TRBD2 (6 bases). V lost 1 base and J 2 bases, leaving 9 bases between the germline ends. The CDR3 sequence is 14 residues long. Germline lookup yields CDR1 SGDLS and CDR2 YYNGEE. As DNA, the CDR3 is TGTGCCAGCAGCGTACGCGGGGAGCAAGAGACCCAGTACTTC. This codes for CASSVRGEQETQYF.

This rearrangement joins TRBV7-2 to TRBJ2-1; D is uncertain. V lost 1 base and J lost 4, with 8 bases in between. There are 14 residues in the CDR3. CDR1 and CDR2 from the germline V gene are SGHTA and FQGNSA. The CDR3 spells CASSLVDRYNEQFF. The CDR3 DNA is TGTGCCAGCAGCTTAGTGGACCGGTACAATGAGCAGTTCTTC.